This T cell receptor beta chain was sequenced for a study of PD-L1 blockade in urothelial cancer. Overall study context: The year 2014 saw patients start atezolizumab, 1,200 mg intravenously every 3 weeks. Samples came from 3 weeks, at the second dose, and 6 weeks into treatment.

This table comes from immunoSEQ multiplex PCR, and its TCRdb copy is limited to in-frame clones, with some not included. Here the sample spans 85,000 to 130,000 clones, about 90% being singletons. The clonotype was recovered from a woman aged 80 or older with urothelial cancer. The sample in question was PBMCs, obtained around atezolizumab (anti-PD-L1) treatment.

This CDR3 is CASSPKGTDTQYF. As DNA, the CDR3 is TGTGCCAGCAGCCCTAAGGGGACAGATACGCAGTATTTT. The chain recombines TRBV5-4 with TRBJ2-3; D perhaps matches TRBD1 (5 bases). V gave up 4 bases and J gave up 3 bases, with 9 bases separating them. Germline loops: CDR1 SGHNT, CDR2 YYREEE (reference sequence). The CDR3 is 13 residues long.